This TCR beta chain was identified in a study of blood T cell repertoires in COVID-19. Only in-frame clones appear in the TCRdb table, and some are missing; sequencing was by immunoSEQ multiplex PCR. This sample has about 150,000 clones; approximately 90% occur once, and the top ten carry around 2.5%. The germline V gene encodes CDR1 LGHDT and CDR2 YNNKEL (reference sequence). The CDR3 covers 15 residues. Trimming cost V 1 base and J 1 base, with 8 bases left between them. Sample: peripheral blood. The chain has TRBV3-1 (or the pseudogene TRBV3-2) and TRBJ1-5, with D tentatively TRBD1 (6 bases). This receptor was identified in a woman in her seventies with acute or convalescent COVID-19. CDR3 sequence: CASSQGQASNQPQHF. CDR3 nucleotide sequence: TGTGCCAGCAGCCAAGGACAGGCAAGCAATCAGCCCCAGCATTTT.